The 20 T cell receptor beta chains reported below all come from one sample, sequenced in a study of T-cell memory formation after mild COVID-19. TCRdb redid the calling of the 5' RACE reads with MiXCR, one entry per CDR3 protein. The sample yields 350,000 to 400,000 distinct CDR3 sequences, around 21% seen once. Sequenced input: PBMCs or a T cell subset sorted from them (not recorded which). These receptors were collected from an adult woman who had mild COVID-19 (a few samples of this study predate the infection). Cell type and time point are not known.

This CDR3 reads CASSVAGGSDTQYF. The CDR3 region has the DNA TGTGCCAGCAGCGTAGCGGGAGGATCAGATACGCAGTATTTT. The chain uses TRBV25-1 and TRBJ2-3; 10 bases match TRBD2. Germline V CDR1 and CDR2: MGHDK, SYGVNS. V lost 6 bases, J lost 4 bases, and 4 bases stayed unmatched. The CDR3 extends over 14 amino acids.

The chain employs TRBV5-1 and TRBJ2-5, with a weak D call TRBD2 (5 bases). There are 12 residues in the CDR3. Germline V gene lookup returns CDR1 SGHRS and CDR2 YFSETQ. Trimming left V 5 bases short and J 4 bases short, with 9 bases between. CDR3 residues: CASSPTRETQYF. CDR3 DNA: TGCGCCAGCAGTCCCACTAGAGAGACCCAGTACTTC. The full variable domain, rest sourced from reference TRBV5-1 and TRBJ2-5, is KAGVTQTPRYLIKTRGQQVTLSCSPISGHRSVSWYQQTPGQGLQFLFEYFSETQRNKGNFPGRFSGRQFSNSRSEMNVSTLELGDSALYLCASSPTRETQYFGPGTRLLVL.

The V call is TRBV12-3 or TRBV12-4, the J call TRBJ1-1; perhaps TRBD1 as D (6 bases). The CDR3 sequence is 14 residues long. Trimming pared 5 bases from V and 1 base from J, leaving 11 bases between. CDR3 nucleotides: TGTGCCAGCAGTGGCACGACAGGGAACACTGAAGCTTTCTTT. As protein: CASSGTTGNTEAFF.

The rearrangement links TRBV19 to TRBJ2-6; 9 bases are a match to TRBD1. CDR3 length: 18 residues. Germline CDR1 reads LNHDA; CDR2 reads SQIVND (reference sequence). V shed 7 bases and J 0 bases; nucleotides not matched to a gene: 10. This CDR3 is CASIQTGQGFSGANVLTF. Written as DNA, the CDR3 is TGTGCCAGTATCCAAACGGGACAGGGTTTCTCTGGGGCCAACGTCCTGACTTTC.

V is TRBV13 and J is TRBJ2-5; TRBD1 matches 9 bases. CDR3 length equals 13 residues. Germline V lookup: CDR1 PRHDT, CDR2 FYEKMQ (reference sequence). V trimming: 7 bases; J trimming: 2 bases; junction bases outside the gene matches: 2. Here the CDR3 reads CASTGQGQETQYF. For the CDR3, the DNA is TGTGCCAGCACCGGACAGGGGCAAGAGACCCAGTACTTC. Complete variable domain (other parts from reference TRBV13 and TRBJ2-5): AAGVIQSPRHLIKEKRETATLKCYPIPRHDTVYWYQQGPGQDPQFLISFYEKMQSDKGSIPDRFSAQQFSDYHSELNMSSLELGDSALYFCASTGQGQETQYFGPGTRLLVL.

The chain couples TRBV2 to TRBJ2-7; 7 bases align to TRBD1. J gave up 0 bases and V 7 bases, and 6 bases lay outside the gene matches. The CDR3 runs to 14 residues. Germline CDR1 and CDR2: SNHLY and FYNNEI. The CDR3 region is CASIRDSLSYEQYF. The CDR3 DNA follows: TGTGCCAGCATCCGGGACAGCCTCTCCTACGAGCAGTACTTC.

The gene calls are TRBV6-5 and TRBJ1-1; D remains unclear. Trimming shortened V by 2 bases and J by 1 base, and 5 bases separated the two germline ends. Germline V CDR1 and CDR2: MNHEY, SVGAGI. CDR3 length: 13 residues. CDR3 sequence: CASSYGPNTEAFF. DNA for the CDR3: TGTGCCAGCAGTTACGGCCCGAACACTGAAGCTTTCTTT.

This clonotype occurred once. The J gene is TRBJ2-7, the V gene TRBV2, with TRBD1 identical over 9 bases. The CDR3 has 15 amino acids. V lost 2 bases and J lost 2; bases outside the gene matches: 4. Germline assignment: CDR1 SNHLY and CDR2 FYNNEI. CDR3 amino acids: CASSETGTGPYEQYF. Here the CDR3 DNA reads TGTGCCAGCAGTGAAACCGGGACAGGGCCCTACGAGCAGTACTTC. Together with reference TRBV2 and TRBJ2-7, the CDR3 gives the full variable domain: EPEVTQTPSHQVTQMGQEVILRCVPISNHLYFYWYRQILGQKVEFLVSFYNNEISEKSEIFDDQFSVERPDGSNFTLKIRSTKLEDSAMYFCASSETGTGPYEQYFGPGTRLTVT.

This clonotype appeared a few times. For the CDR3, the DNA is TGTGCCAGCAGCCCAGGGTGGGACACCGGGGAGCTGTTTTTT. This codes for CASSPGWDTGELFF. The chain has TRBV3-1 and TRBJ2-2, with D possibly being TRBD1 (5 bases). This CDR3 has 14 amino acids. V lost 4 bases to trimming and J lost 3 bases, with 9 bases between them. The germline V gene has CDR1 LGHDT and CDR2 YNNKEL (reference sequence).

J is TRBJ2-1 and V is TRBV9, with D possibly matching TRBD2 (5 bases). Deletions cut 0 bases from V and 8 bases from J, with 24 bases between. CDR1 is SGDLS, CDR2 YYNGEE, per germline. This CDR3 comprises 18 residues. The CDR3 reads CASSVGPTSAAVWYEQFF. The DNA of the CDR3 is TGTGCCAGCAGCGTAGGACCTACGTCAGCGGCCGTTTGGTATGAGCAGTTCTTC.

This clonotype occurred a few times. This chain joins TRBV12-3 or TRBV12-4 and TRBJ2-3; 7 bases line up with TRBD1. Unmatched junction bases numbered 4, after V lost 5 bases and J lost 5 bases. The CDR3 sequence is 13 residues long. The CDR3 sequence is CASSGRTGDTQYF. CDR3 DNA sequence: TGTGCCAGCAGTGGCCGGACAGGAGATACGCAGTATTTT.

This clonotype was recorded many times. V is TRBV11-2 and J is TRBJ1-4, with D tentatively TRBD1 (6 bases). Germline V gene sequence: CDR1 SGHAT, CDR2 FQNNGV. The ends were cut back, 6 bases at V and 8 bases at J, with 19 bases in the middle. The CDR3 is made up of 15 amino acids. The CDR3 DNA follows: TGTGCCAGCAGTTCCAACAGGGTTGTACGGGAAAAACTGTTTTTT. Translating gives CASSSNRVVREKLFF.

This clonotype was detected ten times or more. The chain links TRBV12-3 or TRBV12-4 to TRBJ2-5, with 9 bases identical to TRBD1. This CDR3 comprises 15 residues. V lost 5 bases to trimming and J lost 5 bases; unmatched junction nucleotides: 9. The CDR3 DNA sequence: TGTGCCAGCAGTCCTTACGGGACAGGGAAGGAGACCCAGTACTTC. This gives the protein CASSPYGTGKETQYF.

This chain's CDR3 is CSGGQIETQYF. The CDR3 bases are TGCAGCGGGGGCCAGATAGAGACCCAGTACTTC. This sequence joins TRBV29-1 and TRBJ2-5; perhaps TRBD1 as D (5 bases). Germline lookup yields CDR1 SQVTM and CDR2 ANQGSEA. The CDR3 has 11 amino acids. V lost 7 bases and J lost 4, with 10 bases in between.

A few counts support this clonotype. The chain joins TRBV28 to TRBJ2-3; 7 bases are a match to TRBD2. This CDR3 region has 15 residues. Trimming removed 2 bases from V and 4 bases from J; junction bases left unmatched: 6. Germline CDR1 and CDR2: MDHEN and SYDVKM. CDR3: CASSLTGLVADTQYF. In DNA, the CDR3 is TGTGCCAGCAGTTTAACAGGACTAGTCGCAGATACGCAGTATTTT.

This clonotype was seen only once. This chain connects TRBV18 to TRBJ1-1; TRBD1 matches at 7 bases. The germline gives CDR1 KGHSH, CDR2 LQKENI. The junction had 10 bases not matched to a gene; V was cut back by 5 bases and J by 4 bases. The CDR3 runs to 15 residues. The CDR3 sequence: CASSAQGIGFTEAFF. In DNA, the CDR3 is TGTGCCAGCTCAGCACAGGGGATTGGGTTCACTGAAGCTTTCTTT.

Many counts were recorded for this clonotype. V gene TRBV5-1 combines with J gene TRBJ2-1; 11 bases fit TRBD2. V lost 3 bases and J lost 7; bases outside the gene matches: 3. Germline CDR1 reads SGHRS; CDR2 reads YFSETQ. The length of the CDR3 is 14 residues. For the CDR3, the DNA is TGCGCCAGCAGCTCCGTAGCGGGAGGGAATGAGCAGTTCTTC. Protein: CASSSVAGGNEQFF.

This clonotype came up a few times. The chain uses TRBV27 and TRBJ2-3; TRBD2 matches at 14 bases. The junction had 13 bases not matched to a gene; V was cut back by 5 bases and J by 3 bases. Germline assignment: CDR1 MNHEY and CDR2 SMNVEV (reference sequence). The CDR3 contains 19 residues. DNA of the CDR3: TGTGCCAGCAGTCCGACTAGCGGGAGGGCCGGGGTTGGGACAGATACGCAGTATTTT. It encodes CASSPTSGRAGVGTDTQYF.

This clonotype has just a few counts. The genes are TRBV7-7 and TRBJ2-5; 12 bases are shared with TRBD2. The germline V gene has CDR1 SSHAT and CDR2 FNYEAQ (reference sequence). The CDR3 is 18 residues long. V gave up 5 bases and J gave up 2 bases; unmatched junction bases: 12. CDR3 amino acids: CASSRKTSGGSLQETQYF. The CDR3 DNA follows: TGTGCCAGCAGCCGAAAGACTAGCGGGGGAAGTCTACAAGAGACCCAGTACTTC.

V usage is TRBV5-5 and J usage is TRBJ2-1; 10 nucleotides line up with TRBD2. Germline CDR1 is SGHKS and CDR2 is YYEKEE (reference sequence). Germline trimming cut 1 base from V and 3 bases from J; bases unmatched to any gene: 7. This CDR3 region has 17 residues. The CDR3 nucleotides read TGTGCCAGCAGCTTGAGGAGCGGGAGGGGAGACTACAATGAGCAGTTCTTC. Its translation: CASSLRSGRGDYNEQFF.